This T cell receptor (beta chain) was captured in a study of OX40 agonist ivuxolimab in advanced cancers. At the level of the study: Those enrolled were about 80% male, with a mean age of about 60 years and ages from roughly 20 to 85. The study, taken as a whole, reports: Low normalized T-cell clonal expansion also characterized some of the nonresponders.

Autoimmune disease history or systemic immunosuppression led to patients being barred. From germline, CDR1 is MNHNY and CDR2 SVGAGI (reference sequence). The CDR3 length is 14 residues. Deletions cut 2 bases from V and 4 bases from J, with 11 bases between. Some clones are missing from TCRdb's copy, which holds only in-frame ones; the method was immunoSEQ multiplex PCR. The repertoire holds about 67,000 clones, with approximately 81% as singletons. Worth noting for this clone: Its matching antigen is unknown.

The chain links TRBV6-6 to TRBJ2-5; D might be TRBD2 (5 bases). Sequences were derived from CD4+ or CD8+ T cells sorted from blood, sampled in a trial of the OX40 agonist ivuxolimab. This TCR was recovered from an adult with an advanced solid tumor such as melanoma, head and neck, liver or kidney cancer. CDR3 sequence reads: CASSYEGSAETQYF. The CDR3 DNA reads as TGTGCCAGCAGTTACGAGGGATCTGCAGAGACCCAGTACTTC.